This T cell receptor beta chain was sequenced in a study of regulatory T cells in long-lasting Graves disease. Overall study findings and caveats: Samples came from peripheral blood alone, without thyroid tissue. For persistent Graves' patients, TCR diversity was lower than for newly diagnosed ones.

In regard to this clonotype: Its antigen is not known.

Looked up from germline, CDR1 is WSHSY and CDR2 is SAAADI. V was clipped by 6 bases and J by 0 bases, with 12 bases between them. This CDR3 has 15 residues. With iRepertoire HTBI primers and Arm-PCR of CDR3 regions, TCR beta libraries were built. Each CDR3 protein gets one entry after TCRdb re-called the multiplex PCR reads with MiXCR. The repertoire has some 320,000 distinct CDR3 sequences, 18% of them found once; the top ten carry about 39%. Time point noted: newly diagnosed GD, antithyroid drugs for less than 3 months. The authors made the TCR library using RNA they extracted from PBMCs. The chain employs TRBV10-2 and TRBJ1-5; no firm D call. This receptor was taken from a female donor with Graves disease. The sample in question was peripheral blood mononuclear cells (PBMCs), obtained at new diagnosis, from a patient treated with antithyroid drugs. CDR3 sequence: CASRIDGNSNQPQHF. In DNA form, the CDR3 reads TGCGCCAGCAGGATCGACGGGAATAGCAATCAGCCCCAGCATTTT.